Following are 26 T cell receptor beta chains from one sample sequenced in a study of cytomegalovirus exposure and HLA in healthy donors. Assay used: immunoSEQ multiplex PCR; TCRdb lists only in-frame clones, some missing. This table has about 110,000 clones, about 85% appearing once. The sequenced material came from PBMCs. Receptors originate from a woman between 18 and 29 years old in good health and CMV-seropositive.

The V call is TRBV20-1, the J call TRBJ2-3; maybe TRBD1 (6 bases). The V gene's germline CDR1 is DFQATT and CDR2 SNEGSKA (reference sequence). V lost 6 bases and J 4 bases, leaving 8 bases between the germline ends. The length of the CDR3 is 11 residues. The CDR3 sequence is CSARGPDTQYF. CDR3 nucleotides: TGCAGTGCCAGGGGACCAGATACGCAGTATTTT.

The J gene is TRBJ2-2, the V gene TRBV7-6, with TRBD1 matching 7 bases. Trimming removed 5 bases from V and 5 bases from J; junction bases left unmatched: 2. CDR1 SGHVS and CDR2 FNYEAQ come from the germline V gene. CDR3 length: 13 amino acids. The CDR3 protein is CASSETGTGELFF. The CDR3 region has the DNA TGTGCCAGCAGCGAGACAGGGACCGGGGAGCTGTTTTTT.

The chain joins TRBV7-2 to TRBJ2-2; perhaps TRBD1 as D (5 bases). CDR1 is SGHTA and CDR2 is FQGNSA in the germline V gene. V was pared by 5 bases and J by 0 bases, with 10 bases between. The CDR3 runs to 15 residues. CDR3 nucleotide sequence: TGTGCCAGCAGCCATATGACAGCGAACACCGGGGAGCTGTTTTTT. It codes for CASSHMTANTGELFF.

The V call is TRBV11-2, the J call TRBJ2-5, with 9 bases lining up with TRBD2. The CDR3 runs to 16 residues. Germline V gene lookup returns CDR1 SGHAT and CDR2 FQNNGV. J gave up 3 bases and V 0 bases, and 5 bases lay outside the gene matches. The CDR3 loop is CASSLDPAGGEETQYF. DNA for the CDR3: TGTGCCAGCAGCTTAGATCCAGCGGGGGGAGAAGAGACCCAGTACTTC.

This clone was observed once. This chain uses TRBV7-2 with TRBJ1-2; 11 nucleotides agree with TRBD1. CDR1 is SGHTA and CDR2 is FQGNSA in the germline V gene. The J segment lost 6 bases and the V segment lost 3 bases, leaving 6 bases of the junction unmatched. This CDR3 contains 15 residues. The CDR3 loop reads CASSFRTGGADGYTF. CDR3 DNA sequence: TGTGCCAGCAGCTTCCGGACAGGGGGCGCGGATGGCTACACCTTC.

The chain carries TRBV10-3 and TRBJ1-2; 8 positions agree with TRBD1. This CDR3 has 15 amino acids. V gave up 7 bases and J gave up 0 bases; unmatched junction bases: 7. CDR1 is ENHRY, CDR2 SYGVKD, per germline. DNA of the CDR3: TGTGCCATCAACCAGGGGGCGGGTCCTAACTATGGCTACACCTTC. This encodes CAINQGAGPNYGYTF.

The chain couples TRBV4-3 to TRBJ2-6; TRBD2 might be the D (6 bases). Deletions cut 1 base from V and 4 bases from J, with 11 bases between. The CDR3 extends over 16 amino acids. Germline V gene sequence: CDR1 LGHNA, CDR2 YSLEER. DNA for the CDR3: TGCGCCAGCAGCCAAGCTGGGGGGACGGGGGCCAACGTCCTGACTTTC. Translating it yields CASSQAGGTGANVLTF.

The DNA for the CDR3 is TGTGCCTCACGACTAGGAGGTTCCTACAATGAGCAGTTCTTC. Translating it yields CASRLGGSYNEQFF. The gene calls are TRBV19 and TRBJ2-1; tentative D call: TRBD2 (6 bases). The CDR3 extends over 14 amino acids. Deletions cut 11 bases from V and 1 base from J, with 15 bases between. CDR1 is LNHDA, CDR2 SQIVND, per germline (reference sequence).

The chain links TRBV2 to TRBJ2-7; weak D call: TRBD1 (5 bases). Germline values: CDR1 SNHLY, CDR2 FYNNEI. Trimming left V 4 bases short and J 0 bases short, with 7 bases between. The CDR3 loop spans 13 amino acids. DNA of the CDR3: TGTGCCAGCAGTGGACAGATCTCCTACGAGCAGTACGTC. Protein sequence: CASSGQISYEQYV.

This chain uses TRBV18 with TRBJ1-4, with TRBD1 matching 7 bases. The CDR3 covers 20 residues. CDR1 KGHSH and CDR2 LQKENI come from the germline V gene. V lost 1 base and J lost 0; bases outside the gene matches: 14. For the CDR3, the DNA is TGTGCCAGCTCACCACGAAACAGGGGAGGACTCTCCTCAACTAATGAAAAACTGTTTTTT. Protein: CASSPRNRGGLSSTNEKLFF.

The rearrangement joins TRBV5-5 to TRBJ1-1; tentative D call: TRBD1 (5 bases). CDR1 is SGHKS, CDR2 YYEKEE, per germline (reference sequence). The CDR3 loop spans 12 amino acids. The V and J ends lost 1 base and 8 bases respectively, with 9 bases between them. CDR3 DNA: TGTGCCAGCAGCTTGTGGGGCAGAGAAGCTTTCTTT. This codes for CASSLWGREAFF.

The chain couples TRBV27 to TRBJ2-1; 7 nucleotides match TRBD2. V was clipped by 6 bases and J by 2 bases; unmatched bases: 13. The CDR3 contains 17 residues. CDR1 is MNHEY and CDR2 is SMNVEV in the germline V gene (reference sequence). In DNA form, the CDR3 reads TGTGCCAGCAGAAACCTTTCGTGGGGGGGTGCCTACAATGAGCAGTTCTTC. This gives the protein CASRNLSWGGAYNEQFF.

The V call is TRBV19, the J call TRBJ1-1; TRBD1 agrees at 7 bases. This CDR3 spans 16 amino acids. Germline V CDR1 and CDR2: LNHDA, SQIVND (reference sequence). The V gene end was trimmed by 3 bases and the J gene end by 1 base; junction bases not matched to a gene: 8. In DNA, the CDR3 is TGTGCCAGTAGTATTAAAAGGGGGCTCGGGAACACTGAAGCTTTCTTT. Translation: CASSIKRGLGNTEAFF.

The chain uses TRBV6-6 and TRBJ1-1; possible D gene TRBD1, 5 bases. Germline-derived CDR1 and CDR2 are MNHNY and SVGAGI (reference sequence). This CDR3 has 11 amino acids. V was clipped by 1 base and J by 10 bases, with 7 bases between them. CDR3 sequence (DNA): TGTGCCAGCAGTTACTTGACAGTAGCTTTCTTT. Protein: CASSYLTVAFF.

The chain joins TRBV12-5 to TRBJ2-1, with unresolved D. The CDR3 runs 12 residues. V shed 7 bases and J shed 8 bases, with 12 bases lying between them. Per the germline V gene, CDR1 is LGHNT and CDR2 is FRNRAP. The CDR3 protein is CASALRYDEQFF. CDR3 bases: TGTGCTAGTGCCCTACGGTATGATGAGCAGTTCTTC.

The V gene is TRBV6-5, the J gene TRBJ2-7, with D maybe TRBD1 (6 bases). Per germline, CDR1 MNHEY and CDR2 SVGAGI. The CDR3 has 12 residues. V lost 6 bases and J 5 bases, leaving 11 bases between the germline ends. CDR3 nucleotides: TGTGCCAGCAGAACAGGGTCCCACGAGCAGTACTTC. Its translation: CASRTGSHEQYF.

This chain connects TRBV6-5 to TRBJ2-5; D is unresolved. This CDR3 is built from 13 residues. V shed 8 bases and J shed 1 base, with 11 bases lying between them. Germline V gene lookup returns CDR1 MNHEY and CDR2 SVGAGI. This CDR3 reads CASGGGVQETQYF. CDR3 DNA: TGTGCCAGCGGCGGCGGAGTCCAAGAGACCCAGTACTTC.

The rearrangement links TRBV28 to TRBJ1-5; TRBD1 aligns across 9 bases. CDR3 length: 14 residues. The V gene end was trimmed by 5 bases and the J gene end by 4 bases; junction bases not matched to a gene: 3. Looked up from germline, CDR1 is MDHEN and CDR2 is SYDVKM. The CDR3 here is CASSPGTGNQPQHF. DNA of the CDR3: TGTGCCAGCAGTCCCGGGACAGGGAATCAGCCCCAGCATTTT.

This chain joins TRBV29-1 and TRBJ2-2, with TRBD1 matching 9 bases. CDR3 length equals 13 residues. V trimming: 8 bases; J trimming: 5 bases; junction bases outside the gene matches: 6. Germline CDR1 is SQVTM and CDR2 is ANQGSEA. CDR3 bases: TGCAGCACCAGGGACAGGGATACCGGGGAGCTGTTTTTT. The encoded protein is CSTRDRDTGELFF.

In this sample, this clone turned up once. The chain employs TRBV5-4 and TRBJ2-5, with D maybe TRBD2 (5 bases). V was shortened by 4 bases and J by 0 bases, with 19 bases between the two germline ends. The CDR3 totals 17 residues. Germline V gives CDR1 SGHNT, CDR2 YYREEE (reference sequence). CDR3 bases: TGTGCCAGCAGCCCTGGGGTAGCGTCTAGGTACCAAGAGACCCAGTACTTC. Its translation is CASSPGVASRYQETQYF.

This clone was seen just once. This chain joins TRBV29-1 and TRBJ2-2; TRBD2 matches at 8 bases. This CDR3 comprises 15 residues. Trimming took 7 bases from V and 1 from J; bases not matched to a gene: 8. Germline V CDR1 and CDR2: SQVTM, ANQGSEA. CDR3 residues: CSGSPGLGNTGELFF. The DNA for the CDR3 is TGCAGCGGCTCACCGGGACTAGGGAACACCGGGGAGCTGTTTTTT.

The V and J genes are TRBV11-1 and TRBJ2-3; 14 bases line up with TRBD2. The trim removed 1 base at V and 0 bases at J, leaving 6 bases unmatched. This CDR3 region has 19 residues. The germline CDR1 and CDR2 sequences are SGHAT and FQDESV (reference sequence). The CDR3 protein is CASSLGRLAGGPSTDTQYF. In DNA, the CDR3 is TGTGCCAGCAGCTTAGGGCGACTAGCGGGGGGGCCAAGCACAGATACGCAGTATTTT.

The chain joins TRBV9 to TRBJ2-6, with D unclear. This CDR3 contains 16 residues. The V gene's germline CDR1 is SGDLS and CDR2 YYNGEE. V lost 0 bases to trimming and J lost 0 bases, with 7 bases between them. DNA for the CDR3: TGTGCCAGCAGCGTAGAATCTGTCTCTGGGGCCAACGTCCTGACTTTC. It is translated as CASSVESVSGANVLTF.

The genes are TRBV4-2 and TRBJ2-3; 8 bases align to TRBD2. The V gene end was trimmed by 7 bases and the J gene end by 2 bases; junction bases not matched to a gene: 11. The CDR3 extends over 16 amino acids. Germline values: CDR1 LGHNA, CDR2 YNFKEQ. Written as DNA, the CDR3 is TGTGCCAGCACCCCTGGGGCGGGGGGCCTCACAGATACGCAGTATTTT. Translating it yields CASTPGAGGLTDTQYF.

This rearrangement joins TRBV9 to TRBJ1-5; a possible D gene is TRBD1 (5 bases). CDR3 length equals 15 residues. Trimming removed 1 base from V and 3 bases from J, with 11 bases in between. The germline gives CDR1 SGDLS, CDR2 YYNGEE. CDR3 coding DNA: TGTGCCAGCAGCGTATCAGGGAACTCCAATCAGCCCCAGCATTTT. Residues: CASSVSGNSNQPQHF.

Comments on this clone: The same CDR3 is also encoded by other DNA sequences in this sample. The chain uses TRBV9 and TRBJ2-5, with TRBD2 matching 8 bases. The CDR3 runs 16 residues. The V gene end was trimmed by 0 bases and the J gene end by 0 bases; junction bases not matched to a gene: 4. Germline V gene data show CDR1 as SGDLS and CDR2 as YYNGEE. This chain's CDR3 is CASSVGLAGNQETQYF. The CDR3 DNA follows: TGTGCCAGCAGCGTAGGTTTAGCGGGGAACCAAGAGACCCAGTACTTC. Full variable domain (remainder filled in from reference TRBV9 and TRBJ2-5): DSGVTQTPKHLITATGQRVTLRCSPRSGDLSVYWYQQSLDQGLQFLIQYYNGEERAKGNILERFSAQQFPDLHSELNLSSLELGDSALYFCASSVGLAGNQETQYFGPGTRLLVL.